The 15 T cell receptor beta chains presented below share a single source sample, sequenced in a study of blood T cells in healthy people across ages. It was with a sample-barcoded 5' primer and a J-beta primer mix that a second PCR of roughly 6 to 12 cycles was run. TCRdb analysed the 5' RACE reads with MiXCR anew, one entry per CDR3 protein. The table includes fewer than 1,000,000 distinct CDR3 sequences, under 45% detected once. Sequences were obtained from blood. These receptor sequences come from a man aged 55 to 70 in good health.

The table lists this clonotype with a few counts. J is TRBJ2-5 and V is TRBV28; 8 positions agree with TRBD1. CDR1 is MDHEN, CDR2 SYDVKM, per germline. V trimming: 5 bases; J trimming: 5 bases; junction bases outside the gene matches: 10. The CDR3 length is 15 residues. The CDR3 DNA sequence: TGTGCCAGCAGTACCAGGGGGCGGGGTAGGGAGACCCAGTACTTC. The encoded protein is CASSTRGRGRETQYF. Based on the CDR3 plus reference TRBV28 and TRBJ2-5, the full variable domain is DVKVTQSSRYLVKRTGEKVFLECVQDMDHENMFWYRQDPGLGLRLIYFSYDVKMKEKGDIPEGYSVSREKKERFSLILESASTNQTSMYLCASSTRGRGRETQYFGPGTRLLVL.

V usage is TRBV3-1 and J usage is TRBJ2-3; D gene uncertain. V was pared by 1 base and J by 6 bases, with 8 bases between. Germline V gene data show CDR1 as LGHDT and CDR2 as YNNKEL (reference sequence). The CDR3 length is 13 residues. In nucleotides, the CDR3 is TGTGCCAGCAGCCAAGCGATGAGCGATACGCAGTATTTT. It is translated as CASSQAMSDTQYF.

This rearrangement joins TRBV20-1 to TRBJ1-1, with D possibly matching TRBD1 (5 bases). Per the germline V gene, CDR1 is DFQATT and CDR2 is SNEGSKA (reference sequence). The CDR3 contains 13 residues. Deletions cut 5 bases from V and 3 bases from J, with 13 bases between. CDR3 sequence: CSARSGMDTEAFF. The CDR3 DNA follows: TGCAGTGCTCGATCAGGGATGGACACTGAAGCTTTCTTT.

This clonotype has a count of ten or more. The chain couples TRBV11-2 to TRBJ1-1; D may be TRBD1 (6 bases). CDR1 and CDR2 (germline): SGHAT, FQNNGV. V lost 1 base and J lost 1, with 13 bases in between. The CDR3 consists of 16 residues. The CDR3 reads CASSLGQVKGNTEAFF. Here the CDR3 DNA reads TGTGCCAGCAGCTTAGGACAGGTTAAAGGGAACACTGAAGCTTTCTTT.

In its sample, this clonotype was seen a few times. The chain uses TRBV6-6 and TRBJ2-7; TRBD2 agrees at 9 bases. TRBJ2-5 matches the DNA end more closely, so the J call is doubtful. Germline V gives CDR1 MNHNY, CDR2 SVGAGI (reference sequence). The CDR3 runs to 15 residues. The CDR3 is CASSYSAGGDETQYF. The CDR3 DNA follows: TGTGCCAGCAGTTACTCTGCGGGGGGGGATGAGACCCAGTACTTC.

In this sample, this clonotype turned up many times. Here the CDR3 reads CASSTDRGISPLHF. CDR3 sequence (DNA): TGTGCCAGCAGTACAGATCGGGGTATTTCACCCCTCCACTTT. The chain carries TRBV27 and TRBJ1-6; D is uncertain. V was shortened by 5 bases and J by 9 bases, with 14 bases between the two germline ends. Germline V CDR1 and CDR2: MNHEY, SMNVEV (reference sequence). The CDR3 is made up of 14 amino acids.

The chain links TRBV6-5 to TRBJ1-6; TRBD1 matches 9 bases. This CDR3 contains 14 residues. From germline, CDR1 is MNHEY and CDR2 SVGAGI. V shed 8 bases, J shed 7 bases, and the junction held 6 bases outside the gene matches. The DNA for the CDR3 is TGTGCCAGCCGTGGACAGGGGACCAATTCACCCCTCCACTTT. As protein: CASRGQGTNSPLHF.

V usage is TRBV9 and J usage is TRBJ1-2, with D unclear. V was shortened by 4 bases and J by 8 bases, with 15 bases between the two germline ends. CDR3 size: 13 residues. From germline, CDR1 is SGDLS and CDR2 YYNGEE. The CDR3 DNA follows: TGTGCCAGCAGCCAAGGACGGGCCGAGGGCTACACCTTC. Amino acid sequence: CASSQGRAEGYTF.

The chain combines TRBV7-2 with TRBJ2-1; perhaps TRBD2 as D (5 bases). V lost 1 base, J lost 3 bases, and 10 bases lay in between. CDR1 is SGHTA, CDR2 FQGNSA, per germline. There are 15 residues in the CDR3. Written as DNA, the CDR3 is TGTGCCAGCAGCTTAGATCGCGGACTCTACAATGAGCAGTTCTTC. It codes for CASSLDRGLYNEQFF.

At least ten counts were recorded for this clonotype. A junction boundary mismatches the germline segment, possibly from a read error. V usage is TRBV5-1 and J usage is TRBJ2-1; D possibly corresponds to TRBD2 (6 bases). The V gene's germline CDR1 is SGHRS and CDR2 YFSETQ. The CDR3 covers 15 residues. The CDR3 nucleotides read TGTGCCAGCAGCTTAGACGGGGGCTCCTACAATGAGCAGTTCTTC. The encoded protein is CASSLDGGSYNEQFF. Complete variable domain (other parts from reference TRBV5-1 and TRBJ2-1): KAGVTQTPRYLIKTRGQQVTLSCSPISGHRSVSWYQQTPGQGLQFLFEYFSETQRNKGNFPGRFSGRQFSNSRSEMNVSTLELGDSALYLCASSLDGGSYNEQFFGPGTRLTVL.

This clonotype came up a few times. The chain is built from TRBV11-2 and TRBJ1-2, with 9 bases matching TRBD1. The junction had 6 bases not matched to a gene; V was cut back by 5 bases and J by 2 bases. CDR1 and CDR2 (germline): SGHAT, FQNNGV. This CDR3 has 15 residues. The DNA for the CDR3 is TGTGCCAGCAGCCCGATGGGACAGGGAAACTATGGCTACACCTTC. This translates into CASSPMGQGNYGYTF. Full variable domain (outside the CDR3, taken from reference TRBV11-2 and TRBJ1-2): EAGVAQSPRYKIIEKRQSVAFWCNPISGHATLYWYQQILGQGPKLLIQFQNNGVVDDSQLPKDRFSAERLKGVDSTLKIQPAKLEDSAVYLCASSPMGQGNYGYTFGSGTRLTVV.

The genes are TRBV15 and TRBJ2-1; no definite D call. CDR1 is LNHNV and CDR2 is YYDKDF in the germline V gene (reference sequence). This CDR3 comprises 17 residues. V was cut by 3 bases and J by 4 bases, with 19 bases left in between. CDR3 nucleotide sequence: TGTGCCACCAGCAGGACCTCGGGCGATAGCTTGTACAATGAGCAGTTCTTC. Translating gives CATSRTSGDSLYNEQFF.

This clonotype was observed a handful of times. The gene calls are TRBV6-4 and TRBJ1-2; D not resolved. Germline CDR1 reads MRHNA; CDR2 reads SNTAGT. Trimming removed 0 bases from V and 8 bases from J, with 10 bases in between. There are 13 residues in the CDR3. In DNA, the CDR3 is TGTGCCAGCAGTGACTCGAACGGTTTGGGCTACACCTTC. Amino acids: CASSDSNGLGYTF.

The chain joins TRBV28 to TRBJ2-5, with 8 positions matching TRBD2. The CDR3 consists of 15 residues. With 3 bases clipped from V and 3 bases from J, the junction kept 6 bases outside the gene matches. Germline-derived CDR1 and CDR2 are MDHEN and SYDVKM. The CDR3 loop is CASSFAGGRKETQYF. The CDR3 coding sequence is TGTGCCAGCAGTTTTGCGGGGGGCCGTAAAGAGACCCAGTACTTC.

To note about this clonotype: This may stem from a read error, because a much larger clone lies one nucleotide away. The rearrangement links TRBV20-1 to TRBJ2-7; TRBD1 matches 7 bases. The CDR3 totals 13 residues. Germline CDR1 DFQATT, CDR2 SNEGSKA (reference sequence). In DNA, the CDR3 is TGCAATGCTAGGTTTTCAGGGGGTTACGAGCAGTACTTC. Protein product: CNARFSGGYEQYF.